Listed below are T cell receptor beta chains from one sample, sequenced in a study of OX40 agonist ivuxolimab in advanced cancers. Clones were sequenced by immunoSEQ multiplex PCR, and TCRdb holds only the in-frame ones, with some missing. The table includes about 29,000 clones, about 89% detected once. This specimen consisted of CD4+ or CD8+ T cells sorted from blood, obtained in a trial of the OX40 agonist ivuxolimab. The receptor source for this set is an adult with an advanced solid tumor such as melanoma, head and neck, liver or kidney cancer. CDR3s include the opening cysteine and the closing phenylalanine or tryptophan. Expanded clones get a size class; other rows say once, few or many, or leave the size out.

clone_size cdr3_length v_call cdr3_aa
- 14 TRBV27 CASSLEAHSYEQYF
- 10 TRBV29-1 CSVKGNGYTF
- 18 TRBV7-9 CASSLAGDRPLPGNTIYF
- 16 TRBV29-1 CSVIPTAGDFRNEQFF
- 15 TRBV29-1 CSVEGTERVNTEAFF
- 15 TRBV10-2 CASSGRGGAGQPQHF
- 15 TRBV6-5 CASSYRGLSNQPQHF
- 12 TRBV10-2 CASSASGYEQYF
few 17 TRBV30 CAGAPSAASFFSYEQYF
- 14 TRBV5-1 CASSQYSGAPEAFF
- 15 TRBV4-3 CASSERQGSYNEQFF
- 16 TRBV30 CAWSPDSGLFNQPQHF
- 14 TRBV30 CAWNPGTGTYGYTF
few 12 TRBV30 CAWSVANEKLFF
- 15 TRBV11-2 CASSLDGSPNEKLFF
- 15 TRBV29-1 CSVGRPRDGIYEQYF
- 16 TRBV11-2 CASSLEGAGGRYEQYF
- 14 TRBV6-5 CASSYTGPGNTIYF
- 13 TRBV6-5 CASSPGISYEQYF
once 12 TRBV29-1 CSVEGTGAEQYF
- 15 TRBV19 CASTAGRFGNQPQHF
- 14 TRBV5-8 CASSLKMFTGELFF
- 16 TRBV4-1 CASSQVLDIVPGELFF
few 13 TRBV7-9 CASSLEGPNEQFF
- 13 TRBV6-5 CASSLGAVYEQYF
- 13 TRBV30 CAWIQGSGHEQYF
- 16 TRBV28 CASSFGTGTKGNEQFF
- 16 TRBV11-2 CASSLRSGPYTDTQYF